These 17 T cell receptor beta chains originate from one sample sequenced in a study of a mutant IDH1 vaccine in newly diagnosed glioma. Time point specified: week 5, during vaccination. Alongside topical imiquimod, each dose of vaccine comprised 300 ug of mutant IDH1 20-mer peptide. Their target antigens are unknown. The protocol was immunoSEQ multiplex PCR, while the TCRdb copy is restricted to in-frame clones and leaves out a portion. The table includes over 50,000 clones, 70% to 90% detected once. The source material was PBMCs, sampled from a glioma patient whose treatment included an IDH1 peptide vaccine. The receptors were gathered from a man under 40 with glioma.

The chain joins TRBV18 to TRBJ2-2, with D tentatively TRBD1 or TRBD2 (5 bases each). Germline V CDR1 and CDR2: KGHSH, LQKENI. The CDR3 totals 16 residues. V dropped 6 bases and J dropped 7 bases, with 21 bases sitting between them. The CDR3 spells CASSYSPGPGGGELFF. CDR3 DNA sequence: TGTGCCAGCTCGTATTCGCCAGGGCCCGGAGGCGGGGAGCTGTTTTTT.

The CDR3 nucleotides are TGTGCCAGCAGCTTGTGGCTCGGGACAGGATACAATGAGCAGTTCTTC. The encoded protein is CASSLWLGTGYNEQFF. The chain combines TRBV5-5 with TRBJ2-1; 8 bases match TRBD1. V shed 1 base, J shed 4 bases, and the junction held 7 bases outside the gene matches. CDR3 length equals 16 residues. Germline V gives CDR1 SGHKS, CDR2 YYEKEE (reference sequence).

V gene TRBV4-1 combines with J gene TRBJ1-1; no reliable D call. The germline V and J ends were trimmed by 3 bases and 1 base, with 6 bases remaining between them. The CDR3 has 13 residues. Per the germline V gene, CDR1 is MGHRA and CDR2 is YSYEKL. CDR3 in DNA: TGCGCCAGCAGCCATCCCAGGAACACTGAAGCTTTCTTT. It is translated as CASSHPRNTEAFF.

Here the CDR3 reads CSASDTGTSGEAFF. In nucleotides, the CDR3 is TGCAGCGCCAGCGACACCGGGACCTCGGGTGAAGCTTTCTTT. The chain carries TRBV29-1 and TRBJ1-1, with a tentative D call TRBD1 (5 bases). The CDR3 runs to 14 residues. Looked up from germline, CDR1 is SQVTM and CDR2 is ANQGSEA. V was shortened by 7 bases and J by 7 bases, with 22 bases between the two germline ends. Looking up the rest from reference TRBV29-1 and TRBJ1-1 gives the full variable domain: SAVISQKPSRDICQRGTSLTIQCQVDSQVTMMFWYRQQPGQSLTLIATANQGSEATYESGFVIDKFPISRPNLTFSTLTVSNMSPEDSSIYLCSASDTGTSGEAFFGQGTRLTVV.

This clone is a singleton in its sample. The J gene is TRBJ1-1, the V gene TRBV13; D gene ambiguous. The CDR3 length is 14 residues. CDR1 is PRHDT and CDR2 is FYEKMQ in the germline V gene (reference sequence). With 5 bases removed from V and 0 bases from J, the gap between germline ends came to 10 bases. Here the CDR3 DNA reads TGTGCCAGCAGCCTAGTATTAGTGAACACTGAAGCTTTCTTT. Translated, it gives CASSLVLVNTEAFF.

The chain combines TRBV6-5 with TRBJ1-2; no definite D call. CDR3 size: 13 residues. Germline CDR1 is MNHEY and CDR2 is SVGAGI. V lost 7 bases to trimming and J lost 4 bases, with 13 bases between them. CDR3 DNA sequence: TGTGCCAGCACCCAGAGAATAGGCTATGGCTACACCTTC. Translation: CASTQRIGYGYTF.

This chain links TRBV6-1 with TRBJ1-4; D uncertain. Trimming cost V 1 base and J 0 bases, with 15 bases left between them. The length of the CDR3 is 18 residues. Germline CDR1 is MNHNS and CDR2 is SASEGT. The chain's CDR3 is CASSEVSIKFATNEKLFF. DNA for the CDR3: TGTGCCAGCAGTGAAGTCAGTATAAAATTCGCAACTAATGAAAAACTGTTTTTT.

The gene calls are TRBV7-9 and TRBJ2-1; TRBD1 is a possible D gene (6 bases). Germline CDR1 and CDR2: SEHNR and FQNEAQ (reference sequence). Between the trimmed V and J ends, which lost 2 bases and 9 bases, there was a span of 17 bases. There are 15 residues in the CDR3. The CDR3 DNA follows: TGTGCCAGCAGCTTATTTTCAGGGGAAGTGGGTGAGCAGTTCTTC. Translating it yields CASSLFSGEVGEQFF.

CDR3: CASSIETGLNQPQHF. DNA of the CDR3: TGTGCCAGCAGCATCGAGACAGGGTTAAATCAGCCCCAGCATTTT. This sequence joins TRBV6-1 and TRBJ1-5; TRBD1 matches 7 bases. CDR1 and CDR2 from the germline V gene are MNHNS and SASEGT. The V segment lost 6 bases and the J segment 4 bases; nucleotides outside the gene matches: 9. There are 15 residues in the CDR3.

The chain carries TRBV29-1 and TRBJ1-2, with 9 positions matching TRBD1. The trim removed 8 bases at V and 4 bases at J, leaving 5 bases unmatched. CDR1 and CDR2 from the germline V gene are SQVTM and ANQGSEA. The CDR3 contains 12 residues. CDR3 sequence (DNA): TGCAGCTCTGGGACAGGGATCTATGGCTACACCTTC. It specifies CSSGTGIYGYTF.

This chain links TRBV28 with TRBJ2-7, with TRBD1 identical over 9 bases. Germline loops: CDR1 MDHEN, CDR2 SYDVKM. V dropped 4 bases and J dropped 9; count of bases not matched to a gene: 10. The CDR3 length is 14 residues. This chain's CDR3 is CASSSISPGQGQYF. CDR3 sequence (DNA): TGTGCCAGCAGTTCTATCTCCCCGGGACAGGGGCAGTACTTC.

V is TRBV9 and J is TRBJ2-5; 9 positions agree with TRBD2. Per germline, CDR1 SGDLS and CDR2 YYNGEE. This CDR3 spans 17 amino acids. The V and J ends lost 0 bases and 5 bases, in that order; junction bases with no gene match: 11. In DNA, the CDR3 is TGTGCCAGCAGCGTAGCGTTAGCGGGGGCCGATATTGAGACCCAGTACTTC. This translates into CASSVALAGADIETQYF.

A word on this clone: Other DNA sequences in the sample encode the same CDR3. V gene TRBV5-1 combines with J gene TRBJ1-2; D unclear. V lost 0 bases and J lost 0, with 6 bases in between. This CDR3 region has 14 residues. Germline lookup yields CDR1 SGHRS and CDR2 YFSETQ. CDR3: CASSLGAPNYGYTF. In DNA, the CDR3 is TGCGCCAGCAGCTTGGGGGCGCCTAACTATGGCTACACCTTC.

The V call is TRBV30, the J call TRBJ2-3; possible D gene TRBD2, 7 bases. The CDR3 has 17 residues. Per germline, CDR1 GTSNPN and CDR2 SVGIG (reference sequence). V was clipped by 1 base and J by 0 bases, with 17 bases between them. The CDR3 is CAWSARGRGLSTDTQYF. CDR3 nucleotide sequence: TGTGCCTGGAGTGCCCGGGGGCGGGGGCTTAGCACAGATACGCAGTATTTT.

The chain uses TRBV7-9 and TRBJ2-2; 8 bases line up with TRBD1. J lost 7 bases, V lost 5 bases, and 3 bases had no gene match. Germline CDR1 and CDR2: SEHNR and FQNEAQ (reference sequence). CDR3 length: 13 amino acids. In DNA form, the CDR3 reads TGTGCCAGCAGCGAGGACAGGGTCGGGGAGCTGTTTTTT. Protein sequence: CASSEDRVGELFF.

V gene TRBV11-2 combines with J gene TRBJ2-7; TRBD1 aligns across 11 bases. The trim removed 0 bases at V and 0 bases at J, leaving 7 bases unmatched. Germline values: CDR1 SGHAT, CDR2 FQNNGV. This CDR3 has 18 residues. Here the CDR3 reads CASSLERWTGGPSYEQYF. CDR3 bases: TGTGCCAGCAGCTTAGAGAGGTGGACAGGGGGCCCCTCCTACGAGCAGTACTTC. Looking up the rest from reference TRBV11-2 and TRBJ2-7 gives the full variable domain: EAGVAQSPRYKIIEKRQSVAFWCNPISGHATLYWYQQILGQGPKLLIQFQNNGVVDDSQLPKDRFSAERLKGVDSTLKIQPAKLEDSAVYLCASSLERWTGGPSYEQYFGPGTRLTVT.

This chain uses TRBV9 with TRBJ1-2, with a possible D match to TRBD1 (5 bases). V was cut by 0 bases and J by 4 bases, with 10 bases left in between. Germline V gene sequence: CDR1 SGDLS, CDR2 YYNGEE. The CDR3 consists of 14 residues. In nucleotides, the CDR3 is TGTGCCAGCAGCGTAGGCGGGGCAGCCTATGGCTACACCTTC. Protein sequence: CASSVGGAAYGYTF.